The following is a T cell receptor (beta chain) sequence with its context. This sample was taken from a study of tumor-infiltrating lymphocytes in localized non-small cell lung cancer. The CDR3 covers 16 residues. Trimming took off 5 bases at V and 8 bases at J, with 23 bases between the two ends. Germline V gives CDR1 SGHKS, CDR2 YYEKEE (reference sequence). Measured with immunoSEQ multiplex PCR; TCRdb has only the in-frame clones, and not every one. The data show roughly 9,200 clones, with around 81% seen just once and roughly 9.2% held by the top ten. V gene TRBV5-5 combines with J gene TRBJ2-1; D remains ambiguous. The sequencing input was uninvolved lung tissue not adjacent to the tumor. The TCR comes from a human donor with non-small cell lung cancer. This CDR3 is CASSGRARLLNDEQFF. The CDR3 region has the DNA TGTGCCAGCAGTGGTAGGGCCAGGTTATTGAACGATGAGCAGTTCTTC.